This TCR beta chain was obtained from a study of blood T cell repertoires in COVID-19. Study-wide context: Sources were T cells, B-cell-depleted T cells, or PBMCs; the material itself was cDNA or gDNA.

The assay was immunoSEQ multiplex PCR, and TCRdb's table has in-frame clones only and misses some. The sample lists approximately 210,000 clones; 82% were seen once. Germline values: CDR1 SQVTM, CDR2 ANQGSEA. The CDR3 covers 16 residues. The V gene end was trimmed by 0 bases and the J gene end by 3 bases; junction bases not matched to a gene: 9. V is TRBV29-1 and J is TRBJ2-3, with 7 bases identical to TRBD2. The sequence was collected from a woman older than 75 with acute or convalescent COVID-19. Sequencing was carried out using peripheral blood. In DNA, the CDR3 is TGCAGCGTTGAAGATTGGGGAGGGGTTAGGACAGATACGCAGTATTTT. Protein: CSVEDWGGVRTDTQYF.